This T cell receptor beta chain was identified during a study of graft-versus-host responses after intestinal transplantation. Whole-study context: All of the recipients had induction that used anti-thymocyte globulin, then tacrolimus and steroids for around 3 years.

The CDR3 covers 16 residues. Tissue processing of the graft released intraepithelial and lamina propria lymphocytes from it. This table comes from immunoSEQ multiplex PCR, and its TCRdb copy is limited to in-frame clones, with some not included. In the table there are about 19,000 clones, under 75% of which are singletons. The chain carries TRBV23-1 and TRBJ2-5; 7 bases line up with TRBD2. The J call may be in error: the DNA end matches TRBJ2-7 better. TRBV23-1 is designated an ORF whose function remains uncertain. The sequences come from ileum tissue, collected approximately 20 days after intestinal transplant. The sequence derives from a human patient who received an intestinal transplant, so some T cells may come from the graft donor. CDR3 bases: TGCGCCAGCAGTCAAGAGTATACTCGGGGGGTCTACGAGCAGTACTTC. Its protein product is CASSQEYTRGVYEQYF.